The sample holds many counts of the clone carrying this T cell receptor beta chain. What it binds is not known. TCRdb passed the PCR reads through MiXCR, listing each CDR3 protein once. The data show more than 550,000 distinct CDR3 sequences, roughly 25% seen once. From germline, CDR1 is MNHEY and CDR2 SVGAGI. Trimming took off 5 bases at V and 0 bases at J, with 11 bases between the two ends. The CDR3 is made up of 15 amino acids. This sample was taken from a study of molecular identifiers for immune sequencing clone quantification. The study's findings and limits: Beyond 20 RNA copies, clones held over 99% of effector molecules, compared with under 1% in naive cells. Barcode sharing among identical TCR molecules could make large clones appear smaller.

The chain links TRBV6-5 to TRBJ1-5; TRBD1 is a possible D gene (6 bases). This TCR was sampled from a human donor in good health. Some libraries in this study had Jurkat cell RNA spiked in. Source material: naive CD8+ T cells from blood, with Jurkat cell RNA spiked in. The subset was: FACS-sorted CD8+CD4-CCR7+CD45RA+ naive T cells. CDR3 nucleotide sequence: TGTGCCAGCAGTCCACAGGGACCTAGCAATCAGCCCCAGCATTTT. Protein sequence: CASSPQGPSNQPQHF.